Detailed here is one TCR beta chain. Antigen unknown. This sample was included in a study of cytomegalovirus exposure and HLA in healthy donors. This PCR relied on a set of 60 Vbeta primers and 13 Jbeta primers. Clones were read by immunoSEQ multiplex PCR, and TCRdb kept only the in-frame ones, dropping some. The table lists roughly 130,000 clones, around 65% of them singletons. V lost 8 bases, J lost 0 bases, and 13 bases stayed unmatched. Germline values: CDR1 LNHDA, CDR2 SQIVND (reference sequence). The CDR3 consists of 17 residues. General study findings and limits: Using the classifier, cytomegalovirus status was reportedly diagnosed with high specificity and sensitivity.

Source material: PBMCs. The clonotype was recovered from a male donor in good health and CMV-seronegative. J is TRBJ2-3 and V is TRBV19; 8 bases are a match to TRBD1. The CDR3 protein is CASHRTGLVLSTDTQYF. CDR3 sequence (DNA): TGTGCCAGTCACAGGACAGGGTTAGTTCTTAGCACAGATACGCAGTATTTT.